This paragraph reports one T cell receptor beta chain. As yet, its antigen is unknown. Data came from immunoSEQ multiplex PCR; TCRdb stores just in-frame clones and leaves some out. The sample yields around 9,800 clones, 75% to 90% seen once. The sample comes from a study of T cell clonotyping in hematopoietic cell transplantation. Study results and limitations: Recipient TCR diversity dropped after transplant; expanded clonotypes rose from day 30 to 180. Without cell sorting, CD4 versus CD8 contributions remain unresolved. Broader posttransplant TCR repertoire diversity was predicted by graft donor and pretransplant recipient Inverse Simpson Index values.

Looked up from germline, CDR1 is LNHDA and CDR2 is SQIVND (reference sequence). Trimming pared 6 bases from V and 6 bases from J, leaving 15 bases between. The CDR3 runs to 15 residues. This clonotype was obtained from a male patient in his sixties who had an allogeneic stem cell transplant from an unrelated donor, so the T cells may come from the graft donor. Some clones in this sample may be carry-over from other donors' samples. The sample consisted of PBMCs, taken 180 days after allogeneic stem cell transplant. The chain uses TRBV19 and TRBJ1-6; D may be TRBD1 (6 bases). CDR3 DNA sequence: TGTGCCAGTAGGCCGACGGACAGCTCTAATTCACCCCTCCACTTT. This sequence encodes CASRPTDSSNSPLHF.